This T cell receptor beta chain comes out of a study of T cells after yellow fever vaccination. Findings of the study overall: A large majority of primary-vaccination clones showed up again after the booster (just under 97% CD4, about 90% CD8).

V lost 4 bases, J lost 2 bases, and 14 bases stayed unmatched. Germline V CDR1 and CDR2: SGHRS, YFSETQ. This CDR3 comprises 18 residues. MiXCR was run by TCRdb on the 5' RACE reads, yielding one entry per CDR3 protein. The sample records 300,000 to 400,000 distinct CDR3 sequences, under 15% being singletons. This clonotype was picked up a small number of times. Its target is unknown. This sequence was found in a man between 18 and 29 years old who received the YFV17D yellow fever vaccine. Specimen: CD4+ T cells sorted from PBMCs, collected 15 days after the yellow fever booster vaccination. The gene calls are TRBV5-1 and TRBJ2-5, with 10 bases matching TRBD2. This CDR3 reads CASSSGTSGGARQETQYF. The CDR3 DNA sequence: TGCGCCAGCAGCAGTGGGACCAGCGGGGGGGCCAGGCAAGAGACCCAGTACTTC.